Here is one T cell receptor (beta chain) with its context. The data were taken from a study of blood T cell repertoires in COVID-19. Looking at the study overall: COVID-19 samples collected from the United States, Italy and Spain covered acute and convalescent phases. T cells, B-cell-depleted T cells, or PBMCs provided the cDNA or gDNA that served as material.

There are 16 residues in the CDR3. CDR1 is MNHNY and CDR2 is SVGAGI in the germline V gene (reference sequence). V was pared by 7 bases and J by 6 bases, with 24 bases between. Original analysis: Reference gene primer amplification gave estimated nucleated cell counts. Measured with immunoSEQ multiplex PCR; TCRdb has only the in-frame clones, and not every one. The V and J calls and clone size come from that table; D and trimming were worked out from the DNA. The sample has some 30,000 clones, approximately 80% seen once; the top ten hold roughly 25%. The sequence derives from a man aged 65 to 79 with active COVID-19. Sample: peripheral blood. This chain connects TRBV6-6 to TRBJ1-2, with TRBD1 as a possible D gene (6 bases). CDR3: CASTPRAGDHKNGYTF. The CDR3 coding sequence is TGTGCCAGCACCCCTAGGGCAGGGGATCATAAGAATGGCTACACCTTC.